This T cell receptor beta chain appears in the sequencing data of a study of T cell responses to AZD1222 COVID-19 vaccine. About the study: Pooled together were second doses at about 4 or about 12 weeks. Whole-study results and caveats: Spike as a whole was targeted by vaccine-associated CD4 TCRs, dominant at 160-218 and 743-854. Nearly half of spike-specific TCRs reportedly go after variant regions that carry no mutations. Among the donors, most were white British and more were female, and clonal diversity was possibly underestimated.

With regard to this clone: Its specificity is unknown.

Assay: immunoSEQ multiplex PCR; the TCRdb copy retains only in-frame clones and omits some. The table shows over 85,000 clones, with 81% occurring only once. The input for sequencing was peripheral blood, taken on day 0 of AZD1222 vaccination. The sequence derives from an adult in good health.

CDR3 loop: CASSRGLLNEKLFF. Here the CDR3 DNA reads TGTGCCAGCAGCCGGGGACTGCTTAATGAAAAACTGTTTTTT. The rearrangement joins TRBV14 to TRBJ1-4; maybe TRBD1 (5 bases). From germline, CDR1 is SGHDN and CDR2 FVKESK. The V end was cut by 4 bases, the J end by 4 bases, with 10 bases between. This CDR3 is built from 14 residues. The variable domain in full, completed from reference TRBV14 and TRBJ1-4, reads EAGVTQFPSHSVIEKGQTVTLRCDPISGHDNLYWYRRVMGKEIKFLLHFVKESKQDESGMPNNRFLAERTGGTYSTLKVQPAELEDSGVYFCASSRGLLNEKLFFGSGTQLSVL.